This entry describes one TCR beta chain. Antigen: not known. Cells that were CD45RO-CCR7+CD27+CD95- constituted naive CD8+ T cells. This entry belongs to a study of CXCR3-negative and CXCR3-positive naive CD8 T cells. The study's findings and limits: TRBV-TRBJ usage was alike in naive CXCR3-negative and CXCR3-positive cells but differed in memory cells. The TRB CDR3s that CXCR3-positive naive cells carried were more hydrophobic than those of CXCR3-negative naive cells.

The CDR3 contains 16 residues. Germline values: CDR1 SGHVS, CDR2 FNYEAQ. UMI labels and 5' RACE were used to prepare the TRB cDNA libraries. TCRdb re-called the 5' RACE reads; every CDR3 protein appears as one record, without DNA. This sample lists about 130,000 distinct CDR3 sequences; its ten largest clones have 0.41%. The specimen was naive CXCR3+ CD8+ T cells from blood. Subset specified: CD45RO-CCR7+CD27+CD95- naive CD8+ T cells expressing CXCR3 (TNR3+). The receptor was derived from a human donor in good health. Some clones in this sample may be carry-over from other donors' samples. The gene calls are TRBV7-6 and TRBJ2-3; TCRdb picks TRBD2, but there is no DNA to check that call. CDR3 loop: CASSWVAGASTDTQYF. Full variable domain (remainder filled in from reference TRBV7-6 and TRBJ2-3): GAGVSQSPRYKVTKRGQDVALRCDPISGHVSLYWYRQALGQGPEFLTYFNYEAQQDKSGLPNDRFSAERPEGSISTLTIQRTEQRDSAMYRCASSWVAGASTDTQYFGPGTRLTVL.